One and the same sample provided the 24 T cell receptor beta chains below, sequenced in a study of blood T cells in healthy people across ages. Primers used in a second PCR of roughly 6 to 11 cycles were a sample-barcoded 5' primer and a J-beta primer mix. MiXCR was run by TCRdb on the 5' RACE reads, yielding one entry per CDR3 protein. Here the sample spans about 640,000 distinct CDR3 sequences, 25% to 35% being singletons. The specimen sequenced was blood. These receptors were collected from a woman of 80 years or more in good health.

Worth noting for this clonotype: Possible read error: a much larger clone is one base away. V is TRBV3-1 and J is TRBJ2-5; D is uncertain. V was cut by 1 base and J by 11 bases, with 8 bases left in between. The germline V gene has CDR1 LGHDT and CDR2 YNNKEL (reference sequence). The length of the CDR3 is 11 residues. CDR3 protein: CASSQGTRQYF. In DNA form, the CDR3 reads TGTGCCAGCAGCCAAGGGACGCGGCAGTACTTC.

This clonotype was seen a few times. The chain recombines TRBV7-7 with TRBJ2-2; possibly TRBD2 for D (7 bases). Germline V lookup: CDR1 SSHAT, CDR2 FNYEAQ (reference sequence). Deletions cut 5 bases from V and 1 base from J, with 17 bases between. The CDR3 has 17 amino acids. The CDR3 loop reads CASSPVAGARNTGELFF. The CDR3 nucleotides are TGTGCCAGCAGCCCAGTCGCGGGGGCGCGGAACACCGGGGAGCTGTTTTTT.

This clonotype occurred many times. Here the CDR3 DNA reads TGTGCCAGCAGCAGGACAGGGGGTAATGAAAAACTGTTTTTT. This gives the protein CASSRTGGNEKLFF. The chain links TRBV12-3 or TRBV12-4 to TRBJ1-4; 10 nucleotides match TRBD1. V was clipped by 6 bases and J by 4 bases; unmatched bases: 2. CDR3 length equals 14 residues.

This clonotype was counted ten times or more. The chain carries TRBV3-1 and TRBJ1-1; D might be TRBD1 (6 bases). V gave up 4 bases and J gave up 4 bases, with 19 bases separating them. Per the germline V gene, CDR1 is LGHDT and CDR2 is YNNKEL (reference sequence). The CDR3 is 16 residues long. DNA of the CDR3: TGTGCCAGCAGCCCTCGGGGGGGGGCGATAGTCACTGAAGCTTTCTTT. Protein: CASSPRGGAIVTEAFF.

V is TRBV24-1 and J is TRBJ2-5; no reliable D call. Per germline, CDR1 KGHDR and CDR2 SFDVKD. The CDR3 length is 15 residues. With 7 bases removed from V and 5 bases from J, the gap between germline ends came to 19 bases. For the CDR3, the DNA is TGTGCCACCAGGGATGTGCCCGGGCGTAGCGAGACCCAGTACTTC. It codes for CATRDVPGRSETQYF.

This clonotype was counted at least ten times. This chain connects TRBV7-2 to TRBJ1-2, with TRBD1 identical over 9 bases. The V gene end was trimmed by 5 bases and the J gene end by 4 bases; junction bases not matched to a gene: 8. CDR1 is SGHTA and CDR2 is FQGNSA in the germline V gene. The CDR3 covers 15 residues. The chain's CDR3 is CASSTTGGEGYGYTF. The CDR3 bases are TGTGCCAGCAGCACCACAGGGGGCGAAGGCTATGGCTACACCTTC.

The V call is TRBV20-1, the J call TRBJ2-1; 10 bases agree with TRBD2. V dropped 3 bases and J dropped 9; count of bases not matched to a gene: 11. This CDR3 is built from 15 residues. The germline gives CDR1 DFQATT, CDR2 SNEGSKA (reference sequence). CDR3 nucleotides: TGCAGTGCTAGTACGGCGGAGCGGGGGGGCTTTGAGCAGTTCTTC. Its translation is CSASTAERGGFEQFF.

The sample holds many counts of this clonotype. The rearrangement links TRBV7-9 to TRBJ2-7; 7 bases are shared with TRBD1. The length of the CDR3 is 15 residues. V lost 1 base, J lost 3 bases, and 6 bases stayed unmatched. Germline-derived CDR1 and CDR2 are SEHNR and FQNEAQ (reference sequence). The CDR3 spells CASSLGRDRYYEQYF. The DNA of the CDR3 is TGTGCCAGCAGCTTAGGAAGGGACAGATACTACGAGCAGTACTTC.

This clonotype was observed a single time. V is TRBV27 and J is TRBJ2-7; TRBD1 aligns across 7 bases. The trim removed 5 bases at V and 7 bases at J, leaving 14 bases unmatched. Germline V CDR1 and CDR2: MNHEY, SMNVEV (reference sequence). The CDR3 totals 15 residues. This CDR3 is CASSAGTELQREQYF. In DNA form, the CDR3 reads TGTGCCAGCAGTGCTGGGACAGAGCTACAGCGGGAGCAGTACTTC.

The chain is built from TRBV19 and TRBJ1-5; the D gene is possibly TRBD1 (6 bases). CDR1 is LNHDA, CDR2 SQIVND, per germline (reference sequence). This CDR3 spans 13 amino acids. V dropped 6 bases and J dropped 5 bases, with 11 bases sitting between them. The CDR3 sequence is CASRDRIYQPQHF. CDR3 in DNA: TGTGCCAGTAGAGACAGGATATATCAGCCCCAGCATTTT.

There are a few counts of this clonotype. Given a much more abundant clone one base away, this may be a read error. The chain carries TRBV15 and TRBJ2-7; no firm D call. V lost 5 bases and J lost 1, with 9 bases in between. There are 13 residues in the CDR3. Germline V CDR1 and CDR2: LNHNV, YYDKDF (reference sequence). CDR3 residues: CATSGRVSYEQYF. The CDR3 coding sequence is TGTGCCACCAGCGGCCGGGTGTCCTACGAGCAGTACTTC.

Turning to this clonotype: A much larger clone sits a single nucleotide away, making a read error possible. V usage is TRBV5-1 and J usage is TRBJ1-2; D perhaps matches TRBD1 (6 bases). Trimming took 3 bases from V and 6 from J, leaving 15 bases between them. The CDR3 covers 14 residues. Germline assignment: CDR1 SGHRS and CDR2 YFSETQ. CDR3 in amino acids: CASSCAGAGDGYTF. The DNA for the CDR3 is TGCGCCAGCAGCTGTGCGGGGGCAGGTGATGGCTACACCTTC.

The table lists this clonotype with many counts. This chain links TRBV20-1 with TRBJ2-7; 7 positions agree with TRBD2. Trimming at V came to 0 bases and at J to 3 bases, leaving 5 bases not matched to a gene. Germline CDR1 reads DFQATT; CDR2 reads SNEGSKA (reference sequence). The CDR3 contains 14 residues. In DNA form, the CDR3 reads TGCAGTGCTAGAGAAACCACTAGCGTCTACGAGCAGTACTTC. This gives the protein CSARETTSVYEQYF.

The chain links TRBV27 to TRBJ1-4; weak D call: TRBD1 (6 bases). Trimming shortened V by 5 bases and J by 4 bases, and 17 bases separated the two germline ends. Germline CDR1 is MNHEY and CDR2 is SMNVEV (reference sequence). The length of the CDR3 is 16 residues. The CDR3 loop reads CASSTLGGSINEKLFF. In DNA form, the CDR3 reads TGTGCCAGCAGTACCCTAGGGGGAAGTATTAATGAAAAACTGTTTTTT.

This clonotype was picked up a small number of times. The CDR3 loop reads CASRHTGEQYF. DNA for the CDR3: TGTGCCAGCAGGCATACGGGTGAGCAGTACTTC. This chain joins TRBV28 and TRBJ2-5; D is unclear. CDR3 length: 11 residues. V dropped 6 bases and J dropped 11 bases, with 13 bases sitting between them. Germline CDR1 and CDR2: MDHEN and SYDVKM.

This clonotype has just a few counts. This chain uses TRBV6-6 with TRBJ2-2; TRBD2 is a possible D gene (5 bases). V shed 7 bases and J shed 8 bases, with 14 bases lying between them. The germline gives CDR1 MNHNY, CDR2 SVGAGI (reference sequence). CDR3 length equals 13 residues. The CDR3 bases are TGTGCCAGCACCGACTTCGGGGTGGGGGAGCTGTTTTTT. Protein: CASTDFGVGELFF.

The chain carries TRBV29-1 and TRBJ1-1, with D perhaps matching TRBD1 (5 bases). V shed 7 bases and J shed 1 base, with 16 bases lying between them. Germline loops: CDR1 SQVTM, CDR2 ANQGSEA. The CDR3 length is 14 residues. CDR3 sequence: CSAAAGRGNTEAFF. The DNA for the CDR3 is TGCAGCGCCGCAGCAGGGAGGGGGAACACTGAAGCTTTCTTT.

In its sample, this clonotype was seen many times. The CDR3 protein is CASSRGRTNEKLFF. Written as DNA, the CDR3 is TGTGCCAGCAGTAGAGGACGGACTAATGAAAAACTGTTTTTT. The V and J genes are TRBV28 and TRBJ1-4, with D unresolved. Germline loops: CDR1 MDHEN, CDR2 SYDVKM. V was shortened by 5 bases and J by 2 bases, with 9 bases between the two germline ends. The CDR3 runs 14 residues.

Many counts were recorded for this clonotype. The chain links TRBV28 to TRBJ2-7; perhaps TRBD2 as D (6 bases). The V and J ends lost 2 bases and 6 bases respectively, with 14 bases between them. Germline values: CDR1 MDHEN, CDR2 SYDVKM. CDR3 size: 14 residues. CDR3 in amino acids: CASSLLGGQGEQYF. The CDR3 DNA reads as TGTGCCAGCAGTTTACTCGGGGGTCAAGGCGAGCAGTACTTC.

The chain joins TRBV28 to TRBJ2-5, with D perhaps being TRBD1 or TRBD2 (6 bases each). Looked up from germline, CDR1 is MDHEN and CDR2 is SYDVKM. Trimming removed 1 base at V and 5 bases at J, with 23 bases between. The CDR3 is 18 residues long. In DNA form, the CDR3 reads TGTGCCAGCAGTTTATTGGCCGGGAGAGGGGACAAGGGGGAGACCCAGTACTTC. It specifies CASSLLAGRGDKGETQYF.

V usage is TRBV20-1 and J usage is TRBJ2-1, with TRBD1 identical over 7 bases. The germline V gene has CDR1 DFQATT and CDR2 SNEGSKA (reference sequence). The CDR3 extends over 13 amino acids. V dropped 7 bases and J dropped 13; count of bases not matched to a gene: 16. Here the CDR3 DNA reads TGCAGTGTCTTGGGACAGACACAGGAGACCCAGTTCTTC. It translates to CSVLGQTQETQFF.

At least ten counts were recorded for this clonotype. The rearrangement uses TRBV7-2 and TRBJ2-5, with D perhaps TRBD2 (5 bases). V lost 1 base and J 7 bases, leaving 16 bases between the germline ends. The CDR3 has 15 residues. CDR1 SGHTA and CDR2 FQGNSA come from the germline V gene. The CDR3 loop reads CASSLESAGIGTQYF. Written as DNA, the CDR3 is TGTGCCAGCAGCTTAGAATCGGCGGGTATCGGGACCCAGTACTTC.

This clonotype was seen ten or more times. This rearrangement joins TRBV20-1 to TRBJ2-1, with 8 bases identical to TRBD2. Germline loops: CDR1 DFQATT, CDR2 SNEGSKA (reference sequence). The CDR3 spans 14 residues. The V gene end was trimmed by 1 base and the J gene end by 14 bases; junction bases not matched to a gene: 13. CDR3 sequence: CSARGRGSGEGKFF. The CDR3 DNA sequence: TGCAGTGCTAGAGGTCGGGGTAGCGGGGAGGGGAAGTTCTTC.

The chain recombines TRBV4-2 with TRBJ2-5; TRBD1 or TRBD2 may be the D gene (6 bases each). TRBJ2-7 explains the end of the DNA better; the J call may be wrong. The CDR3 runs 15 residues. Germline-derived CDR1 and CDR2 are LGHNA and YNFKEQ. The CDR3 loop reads CASSQEGGSLYEQYF. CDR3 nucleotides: TGTGCCAGCAGCCAAGAAGGGGGGAGCCTCTACGAGCAGTACTTC.